This section outlines one T cell receptor (beta chain) sequence together with its context. Method: immunoSEQ multiplex PCR; TCRdb's copy keeps in-frame clones and lacks some. Of 290,000 or so clones listed, about 93% are singletons. All enrollees were about 18 to 89 years old and from approximately 24 US areas. Researchers sorted participants into cohorts using their self-reported clinical history. Among Cohort 3 donors, those recovered had two negative PCRs, clearance, or symptom resolution. The data are from a study of blood T cell repertoires in COVID-19. About the study: PBMCs, B-cell-depleted T cells, or T cells were the source of the cDNA or gDNA that made up the material.

V lost 3 bases, J lost 3 bases, and 7 bases stayed unmatched. Germline CDR1 and CDR2: LNHDA and SQIVND (reference sequence). The length of the CDR3 is 16 residues. Sequencing used PBMCs or T cells enriched from blood (not recorded which). The source of this sequence is a woman younger than 45 who had recovered from COVID-19. The chain is built from TRBV19 and TRBJ2-2, with 7 bases fitting TRBD2. CDR3 DNA: TGTGCCAGTAGTATTTTAAAGCGGGGCGACACCGGGGAGCTGTTTTTT. Its translation is CASSILKRGDTGELFF.